A selection of T cell receptor beta chains follows, all from one sample in a study of type 1 regulatory T cells. These TCRs are of unknown antigen specificity. TCRdb analysed the reads with MiXCR anew, one entry per CDR3 protein. The sample has about 68,000 distinct CDR3 sequences; about 69% are singletons. The sample was cultured T cells, either the whole culture or a sorted T cell fraction (not recorded which). Receptors were obtained from a human donor in good health. The CDR3 runs from the conserved cysteine through the conserved F or W. The D gene is left open where the match is weak.

CASSLDDSGGEQFF	TRBV7-7	TRBJ2-1	TRBD2
CASSEGGGREEPQHF	TRBV2	TRBJ1-5	TRBD1
CASSKSPGLAQETQYF	TRBV5-1	TRBJ2-5	TRBD2
CASSRTGQYNSPLHF	TRBV5-1	TRBJ1-6	TRBD1
CASSLGPRLNTEAFF	TRBV5-5	TRBJ1-1	.
CASSHTDRAYGYTF	TRBV3-1	TRBJ1-2	TRBD1
CASSQQNIQYF	TRBV3-1	TRBJ2-4	.
CSARGQENYGYTF	TRBV20-1	TRBJ1-2	TRBD1
CASSPGGLAASTDTQYF	TRBV4-1	TRBJ2-3	TRBD2
CASSLLGEAFF	TRBV7-9	TRBJ1-1	.
CASRADRAGGVETQYF	TRBV2	TRBJ2-5	TRBD2
CASSSRVYGNTIYF	TRBV7-9	TRBJ1-3	.
CASSQTGVLGEQYF	TRBV7-9	TRBJ2-7	.
CASGGFAYEQYF	TRBV6-2/TRBV6-3	TRBJ2-7	.
CSAREGGNTEAFF	TRBV20-1	TRBJ1-1	.
CASSDTLMHF	TRBV4-1	TRBJ2-3	.
CASSRGSGSNEQFF	TRBV3-1	TRBJ2-1	TRBD2
CAISDSRGTNEKLFF	TRBV10-3	TRBJ1-4	.
CSAGDFQPQHF	TRBV20-1	TRBJ1-5	.
CASGLDVVSTDTQYF	TRBV5-1	TRBJ2-3	.
CASSVGPGEQYF	TRBV2	TRBJ2-7	.
CASSLGLARADTQYF	TRBV5-1	TRBJ2-3	TRBD2
CSAPKPGTSRGNEQFF	TRBV20-1	TRBJ2-1	TRBD2
CASSVTLAGGPYEQYF	TRBV27	TRBJ2-7	TRBD2
CSAREGTKGFFSPQHF	TRBV20-1	TRBJ1-5	.
CASSKVFPDRGSYEQYF	TRBV21-1	TRBJ2-7	.
CASSLDSLTEAFF	TRBV5-1	TRBJ1-1	.
CASSPQGAWETQYF	TRBV5-1	TRBJ2-5	TRBD1
CASSLGGSLAGIPFF	TRBV5-1	TRBJ2-1	TRBD2
CAGSLAGAGGYNEQFF	TRBV7-6	TRBJ2-1	TRBD2
CSALRDRDTDTQYF	TRBV20-1	TRBJ2-3	TRBD1
CASSEWAAQETQYF	TRBV2	TRBJ2-5	.
CATSRDRGGGEQYF	TRBV15	TRBJ2-7	TRBD2
CSARPTSLPEAFF	TRBV20-1	TRBJ1-1	.
CASSDLRFQHF	TRBV7-2	TRBJ1-5	.
CASSPQGGSYEQYF	TRBV19	TRBJ2-7	.
CASSPGGGYTF	TRBV6-2/TRBV6-3	TRBJ1-2	.
CASSLRRLGETQYF	TRBV7-2	TRBJ2-5	.
CASSAGTSGKQFF	TRBV19	TRBJ2-1	TRBD2
CSAQGQGAYEQYF	TRBV20-1	TRBJ2-7	TRBD1
CASSLAPSGRAGETQYF	TRBV7-2	TRBJ2-5	TRBD2
CASSRGLADQETQYF	TRBV7-9	TRBJ2-5	TRBD2
CASSSGTSIYEQYF	TRBV5-1	TRBJ2-7	TRBD2
CASSQDGTGELFF	TRBV4-2	TRBJ2-2	.
CASSLGQGSDTQYF	TRBV4-3	TRBJ2-3	TRBD1
CASTTTGEYEQYF	TRBV6-2/TRBV6-3	TRBJ2-7	TRBD1
CASSPPRQASYNEQFF	TRBV28	TRBJ2-1	.
CSAKSLRDSNQPQHF	TRBV20-1	TRBJ1-5	.
CASREGGGANVLTF	TRBV7-2	TRBJ2-6	.
CSVEFGGRDEQYF	TRBV29-1	TRBJ2-7	.
CASSPESLRYEQYF	TRBV18	TRBJ2-7	.
CASSSGVSYEQYF	TRBV18	TRBJ2-7	.
CSARDRQRGTDTQYF	TRBV20-1	TRBJ2-3	.